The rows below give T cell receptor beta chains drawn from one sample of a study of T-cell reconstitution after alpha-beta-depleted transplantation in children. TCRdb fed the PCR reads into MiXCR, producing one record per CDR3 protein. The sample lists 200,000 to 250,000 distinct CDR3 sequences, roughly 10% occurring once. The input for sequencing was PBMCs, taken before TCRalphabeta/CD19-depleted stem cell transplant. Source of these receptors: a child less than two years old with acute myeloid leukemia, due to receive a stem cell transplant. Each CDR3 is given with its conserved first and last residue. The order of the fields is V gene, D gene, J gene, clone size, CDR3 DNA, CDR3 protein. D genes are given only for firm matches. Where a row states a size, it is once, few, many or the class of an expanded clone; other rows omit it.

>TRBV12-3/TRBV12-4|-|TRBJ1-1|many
TGTGCCAGCAGTTTCAGGGACACTGAAGCTTTCTTT
CASSFRDTEAFF
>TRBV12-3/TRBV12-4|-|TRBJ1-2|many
TGTGCCAGCAGGTCGGGGGGGGCTGGCTACACCTTC
CASRSGGAGYTF
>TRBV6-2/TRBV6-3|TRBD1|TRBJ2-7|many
TGTGCCAGCAGTTATATCAGGGGGACACTCATCGGCGAGCAGTACTTC
CASSYIRGTLIGEQYF
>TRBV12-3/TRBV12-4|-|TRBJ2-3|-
TGTGCCAGCAGTTCTAGCGCACCCACAGATACGCAGTATTTT
CASSSSAPTDTQYF
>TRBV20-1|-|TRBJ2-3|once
TGCAGTGCCCCCGGACAGTACACAGATACGCAGTATTTT
CSAPGQYTDTQYF
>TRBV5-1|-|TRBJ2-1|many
TGCGCCAGCAGCCGGCGGAGCAGTGGGGCCGAAGCGCAGTTCTTC
CASSRRSSGAEAQFF
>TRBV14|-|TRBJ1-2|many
TGTGCCAGCAGCAAGACAGGCTTCGTCTATGGCTACACCTTC
CASSKTGFVYGYTF
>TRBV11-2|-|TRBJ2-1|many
TGTGCCAGCAGACCCCTGGGGCATCGCGATGAGCAGTTCTTC
CASRPLGHRDEQFF
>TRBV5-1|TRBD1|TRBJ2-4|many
TGCGCCAGCAGTCCGCCTTTGACAGGGGCCAAAAACATTCAGTACTTC
CASSPPLTGAKNIQYF
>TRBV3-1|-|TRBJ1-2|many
TGTGCCAGCAGCCAAGACCCCCGGTATGGCTACACCTTC
CASSQDPRYGYTF
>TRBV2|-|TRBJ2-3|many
TGTGCCAGCAGTGAAGTGTCTCGCACAGATACGCAGTATTTT
CASSEVSRTDTQYF
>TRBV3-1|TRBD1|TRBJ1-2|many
TGTGCCAGCAGCCAAGGGGACAGGGATGACGGCTACACCTTC
CASSQGDRDDGYTF
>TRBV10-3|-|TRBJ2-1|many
TGTGCCATCAGTGAGTCGGACAACTACAATGAGCAGTTCTTC
CAISESDNYNEQFF
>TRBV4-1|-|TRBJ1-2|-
TGCGCCAGCAGCCAAGATCCCACCGGGGGGGGGAACTATGGCTACACCTTC
CASSQDPTGGGNYGYTF
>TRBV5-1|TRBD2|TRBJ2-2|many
TGCGCCAGCAGCACAATAGCGGGAGCGAACACCGGGGAGCTGTTTTTT
CASSTIAGANTGELFF
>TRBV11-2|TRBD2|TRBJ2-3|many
TGTGCCAGCAGCTTGGCGGGAGGAGGTGGAGATACGCAGTATTTT
CASSLAGGGGDTQYF
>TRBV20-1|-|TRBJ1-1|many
TGCAGGGGGGGACGGTACACTGAAGCTTTCTTT
CRGGRYTEAFF
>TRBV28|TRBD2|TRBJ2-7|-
TGTGCCAGCAGGCCTCCCCTGACTAGCAGCGTCCACGAGCAGTACTTC
CASRPPLTSSVHEQYF
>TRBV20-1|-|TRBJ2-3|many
TGCAGTGCTGCATGGATACCCTCCACAGATACGCAGTATTTT
CSAAWIPSTDTQYF
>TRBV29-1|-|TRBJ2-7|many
TGCAGCGTTGGTCGGGGGTCCTACGAGCAGTACTTC
CSVGRGSYEQYF
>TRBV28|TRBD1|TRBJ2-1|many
TGTGCCAGCAGCCTAACTCTGGACAGGGTCAATGAGCAGTTCTTC
CASSLTLDRVNEQFF
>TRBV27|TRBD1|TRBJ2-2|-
TGTGCCACCCCACCTGGGACAGGGTGGGAGCTGTTTTTT
CATPPGTGWELFF
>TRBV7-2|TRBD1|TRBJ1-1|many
TGTGCCAGCAGTCCTAGGGAGGGGGCGGGATACACTGAAGCTTTCTTT
CASSPREGAGYTEAFF
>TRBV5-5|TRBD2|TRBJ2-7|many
TGTGCCAGCAGCCATACTAGCGGGGACTCCTACGAGCAGTACTTC
CASSHTSGDSYEQYF
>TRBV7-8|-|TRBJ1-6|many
TGTGCCAGCAGCTTAGCGCTCCCAGCCTTAAATTCACCCCTCCACTTT
CASSLALPALNSPLHF
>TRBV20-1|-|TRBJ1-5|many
TGCAGTGCTAGAGCCGGACAGTCTCGTAGCAATCAGCCCCAGCATTTT
CSARAGQSRSNQPQHF
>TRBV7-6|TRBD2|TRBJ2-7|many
TGTGCCAGCAGCTTAGCGTCAGCGGGACAGGGACTAGCGGGAGCCTACGAGCAGTACTTC
CASSLASAGQGLAGAYEQYF
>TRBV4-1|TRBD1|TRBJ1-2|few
TGCGCCAGCAGCCAACAGGAGACAGGGAACTATGGCTACACCTTC
CASSQQETGNYGYTF
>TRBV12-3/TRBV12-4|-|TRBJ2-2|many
TGTGCCAGCAGTTTGGTGGGAGGCACCGGGGAGCTGTTTTTT
CASSLVGGTGELFF
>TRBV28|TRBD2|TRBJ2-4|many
TGTGCCAGCACCCTCGGGGGGGGAGCCAAAAACATTCAGTACTTC
CASTLGGGAKNIQYF
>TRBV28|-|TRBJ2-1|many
TGTGCCAGCAACCCACCGGGCTACGATGAGCAGTTCTTC
CASNPPGYDEQFF
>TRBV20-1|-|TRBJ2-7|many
TGCAGTGCTCGGGACCTTCCCGCCGAGCAGTACTTC
CSARDLPAEQYF
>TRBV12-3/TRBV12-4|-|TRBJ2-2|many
TGTGCCAGCAGCTACAGGGAAGAGGCCGGGGAGCTGTTTTTT
CASSYREEAGELFF
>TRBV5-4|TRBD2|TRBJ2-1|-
TGTGCCAGCACCCTCGGACTAGCCAACAATGAGCAGTTCTTC
CASTLGLANNEQFF
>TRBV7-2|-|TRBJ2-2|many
TGTGCCAGCAGCTTAGGAGTCGGGATCACCGGGGAGCTGTTTTTT
CASSLGVGITGELFF
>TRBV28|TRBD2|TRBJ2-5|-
TGTGCCAGCAGTTTTTCTAGCGGGGGGGAGCAAGAGACCCAGTACTTC
CASSFSSGGEQETQYF
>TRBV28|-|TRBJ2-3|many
TGTGCCAGCAGTTTGGCTGGGGCAAAAGGGACGCAGTATTTT
CASSLAGAKGTQYF
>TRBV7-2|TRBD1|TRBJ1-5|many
TGTGCCAGCAGCACCCAGACAGGGATAGGGAACAATCAGCCCCAGCATTTT
CASSTQTGIGNNQPQHF
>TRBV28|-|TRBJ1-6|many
TGTGCCAGCAGAACGTTAAGCCCTTATAATTCACCCCTCCACTTT
CASRTLSPYNSPLHF
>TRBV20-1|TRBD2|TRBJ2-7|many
TGCAGTGCCCCAGTTAGCGGGAATTCCTACGAGCAGTACTTC
CSAPVSGNSYEQYF
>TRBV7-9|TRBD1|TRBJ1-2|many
TGTGCCAGCAGCTTCCTACAGGGGGCGTATGGCTACACCTTC
CASSFLQGAYGYTF